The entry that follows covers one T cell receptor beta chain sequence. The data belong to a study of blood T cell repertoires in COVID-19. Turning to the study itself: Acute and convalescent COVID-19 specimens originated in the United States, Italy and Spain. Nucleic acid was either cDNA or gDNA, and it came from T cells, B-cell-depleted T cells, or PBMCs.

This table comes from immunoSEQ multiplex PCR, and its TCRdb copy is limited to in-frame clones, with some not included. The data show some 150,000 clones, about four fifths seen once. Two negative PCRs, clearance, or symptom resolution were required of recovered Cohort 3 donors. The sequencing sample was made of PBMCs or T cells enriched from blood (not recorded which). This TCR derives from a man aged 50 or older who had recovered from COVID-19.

The CDR3 bases are TGTGCCAGTAGTAAACAGGGGAGAGTAGGAAATCAGCCCCAGCATTTT. Protein product: CASSKQGRVGNQPQHF. J is TRBJ1-5 and V is TRBV19; 7 nucleotides align to TRBD1. V gave up 4 bases and J gave up 4 bases; unmatched junction bases: 10. Germline V gene sequence: CDR1 LNHDA, CDR2 SQIVND (reference sequence). There are 16 residues in the CDR3.